A single sample is the source of the 6 T cell receptor beta chains below, sequenced in a study of prognosis after radiotherapy for stage I lung cancer (dated by TCRdb to the early 2020s). The sequencer was an Illumina HiSeq 3000. Two rounds of multiplex PCR on genomic DNA were used to amplify the TCR beta CDR3 region. In the first round of PCR, primers specific to each TRBV and TRBJ gene were used, and the primer sequences are filed in Chinese patent CN105087789A. TCRdb trimmed the raw reads at Q25, called clones with MiXCR and kept productive beta chains. CDR3 protein duplicates are merged, each entry listing the most common genes and DNA. The sample has tens of thousands of distinct CDR3 sequences on record, roughly 25% of them singletons. The ten largest clonotypes hold 25% to 30% of the sample. Specimen: PBMCs, collected before or after stereotactic body radiation therapy (not recorded which). The receptor set was obtained from a donor older than 45 with non-small cell lung cancer.

Many counts were recorded for this clonotype. CDR3 DNA: TGTGCCACCAGCAGAGATCCGGGACGGACGAACTCACCCCTCCACTTT. Encoded protein: CATSRDPGRTNSPLHF. This chain joins TRBV15 and TRBJ1-6; TRBD1 might be the D (5 bases). There are 16 residues in the CDR3. Trimming shortened V by 0 bases and J by 10 bases, and 16 bases separated the two germline ends. Per germline, CDR1 LNHNV and CDR2 YYDKDF (reference sequence).

This clonotype was counted at least ten times. The chain combines TRBV20-1 with TRBJ1-6; tentative D call: TRBD1 (5 bases). Trimming shortened V by 3 bases and J by 8 bases, and 11 bases separated the two germline ends. CDR1 DFQATT and CDR2 SNEGSKA come from the germline V gene (reference sequence). The CDR3 totals 13 residues. CDR3 loop: CSARSGRDSPLHF. In nucleotides, the CDR3 is TGCAGTGCTAGGTCAGGGAGGGATTCACCCCTCCACTTT.

The rearrangement links TRBV3-1 to TRBJ1-1; 9 nucleotides line up with TRBD1. Germline lookup yields CDR1 LGHDT and CDR2 YNNKEL (reference sequence). The CDR3 is made up of 17 amino acids. J lost 1 base, V lost 4 bases, and 10 bases had no gene match. The CDR3 coding sequence is TGTGCCAGCAGCCCGATTCGGACAGGGGCGGGGAACACTGAAGCTTTCTTT. Translated, it gives CASSPIRTGAGNTEAFF.

There are many counts of this clonotype. The chain has TRBV27 and TRBJ2-3, with TRBD1 identical over 7 bases. This CDR3 is built from 15 residues. Germline CDR1 reads MNHEY; CDR2 reads SMNVEV (reference sequence). Trimming took 8 bases from V and 7 from J; bases not matched to a gene: 15. CDR3 region: CASAPEGTVRNTQYF. CDR3 nucleotide sequence: TGTGCCAGCGCCCCCGAGGGGACAGTCCGGAATACGCAGTATTTT.

This clonotype was found many times. The rearrangement joins TRBV5-8 to TRBJ2-3; no definite D call. Germline values: CDR1 SGHTS, CDR2 YDEGEE. This CDR3 is 16 amino acids long. Trimming removed 2 bases at V and 2 bases at J, with 15 bases between. This CDR3 is CASSLFRAANTDTQYF. CDR3 DNA: TGTGCCAGCAGCTTATTTAGAGCAGCCAACACAGATACGCAGTATTTT.

This clonotype came up many times. The chain combines TRBV6-1 with TRBJ1-5; D gene ambiguous. The CDR3 spans 13 residues. V was pared by 1 base and J by 7 bases, with 8 bases between. Germline V gene data show CDR1 as MNHNS and CDR2 as SASEGT. The CDR3 is CASSEGVWQPQHF. The CDR3 nucleotides read TGTGCCAGCAGTGAAGGGGTATGGCAGCCCCAGCATTTT.